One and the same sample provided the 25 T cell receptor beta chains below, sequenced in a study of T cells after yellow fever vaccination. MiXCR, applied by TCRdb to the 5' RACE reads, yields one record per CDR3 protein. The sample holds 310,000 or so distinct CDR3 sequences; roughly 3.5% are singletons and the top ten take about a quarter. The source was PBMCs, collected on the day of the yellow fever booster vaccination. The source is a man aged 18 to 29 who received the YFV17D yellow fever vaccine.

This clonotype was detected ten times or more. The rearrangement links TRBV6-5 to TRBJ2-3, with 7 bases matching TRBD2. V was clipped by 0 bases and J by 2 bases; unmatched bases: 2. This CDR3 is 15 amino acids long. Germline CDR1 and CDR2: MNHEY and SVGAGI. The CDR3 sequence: CASSYSLANTDTQYF. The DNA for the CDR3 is TGTGCCAGCAGTTACTCACTAGCGAACACAGATACGCAGTATTTT.

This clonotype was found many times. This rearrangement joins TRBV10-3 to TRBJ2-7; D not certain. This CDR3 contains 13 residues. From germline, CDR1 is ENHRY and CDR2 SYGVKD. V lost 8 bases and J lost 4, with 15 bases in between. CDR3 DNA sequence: TGTGCCATCTCTAACCCAGTCAGTTACGAGCAGTACTTC. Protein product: CAISNPVSYEQYF.

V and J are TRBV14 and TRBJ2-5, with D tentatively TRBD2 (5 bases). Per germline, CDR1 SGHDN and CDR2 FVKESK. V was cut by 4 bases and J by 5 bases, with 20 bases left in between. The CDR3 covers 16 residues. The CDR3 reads CASSPSGGGTWETQYF. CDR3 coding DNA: TGTGCCAGCAGCCCGTCGGGTGGAGGCACATGGGAGACCCAGTACTTC.

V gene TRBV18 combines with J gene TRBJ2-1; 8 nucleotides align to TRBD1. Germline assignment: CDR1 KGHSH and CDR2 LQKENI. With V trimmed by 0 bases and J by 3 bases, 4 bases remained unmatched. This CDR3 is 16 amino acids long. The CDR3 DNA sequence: TGTGCCAGCTCACCACCTCAGGGGGCGAGCTACAATGAGCAGTTCTTC. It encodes CASSPPQGASYNEQFF. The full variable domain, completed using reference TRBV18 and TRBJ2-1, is NAGVMQNPRHLVRRRGQEARLRCSPMKGHSHVYWYRQLPEEGLKFMVYLQKENIIDESGMPKERFSAEFPKEGPSILRIQQVVRGDSAAYFCASSPPQGASYNEQFFGPGTRLTVL.

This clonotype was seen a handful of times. The CDR3 region is CASSQAADGSGETQYF. Written as DNA, the CDR3 is TGCGCCAGCAGCCAAGCTGCGGACGGTAGCGGGGAGACCCAGTACTTC. This rearrangement joins TRBV4-3 to TRBJ2-5, with 7 bases that match TRBD2. The CDR3 is 16 amino acids. Looked up from germline, CDR1 is LGHNA and CDR2 is YSLEER. Unmatched junction bases numbered 10, after V lost 1 base and J lost 5 bases.

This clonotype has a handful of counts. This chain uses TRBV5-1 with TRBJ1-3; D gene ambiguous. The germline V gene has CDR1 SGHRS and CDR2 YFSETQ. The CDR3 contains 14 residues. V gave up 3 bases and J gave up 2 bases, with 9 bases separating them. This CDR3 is CASSSGEAGNTIYF. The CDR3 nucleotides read TGCGCCAGCAGCTCTGGAGAGGCTGGAAACACCATATATTTT.

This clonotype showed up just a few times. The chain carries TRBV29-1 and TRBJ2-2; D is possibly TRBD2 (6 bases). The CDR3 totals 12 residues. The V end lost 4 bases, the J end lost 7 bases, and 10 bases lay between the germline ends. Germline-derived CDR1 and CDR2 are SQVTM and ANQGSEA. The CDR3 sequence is CSVVGGIGELFF. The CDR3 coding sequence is TGCAGCGTTGTCGGGGGAATCGGGGAGCTGTTTTTT.

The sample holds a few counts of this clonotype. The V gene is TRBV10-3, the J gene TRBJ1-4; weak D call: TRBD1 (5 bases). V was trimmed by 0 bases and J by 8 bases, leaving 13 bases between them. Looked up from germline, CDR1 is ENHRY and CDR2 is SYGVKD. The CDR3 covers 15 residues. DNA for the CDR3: TGTGCCATCAGTGAGTCTTCAGGGTTCCTGGAAAAACTGTTTTTT. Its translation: CAISESSGFLEKLFF.

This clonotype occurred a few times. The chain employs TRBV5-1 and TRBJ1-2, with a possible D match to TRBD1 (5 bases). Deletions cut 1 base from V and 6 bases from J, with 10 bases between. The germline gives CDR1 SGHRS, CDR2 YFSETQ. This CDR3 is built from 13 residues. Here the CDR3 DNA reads TGCGCCAGCAGCTTGTCAAGGGGAAATGGCTACACCTTC. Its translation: CASSLSRGNGYTF.

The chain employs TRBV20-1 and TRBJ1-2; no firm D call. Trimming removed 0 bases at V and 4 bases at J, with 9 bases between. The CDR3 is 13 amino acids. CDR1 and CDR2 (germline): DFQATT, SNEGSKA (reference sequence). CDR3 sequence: CSARDGRFYGYTF. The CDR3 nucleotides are TGCAGTGCTAGAGACGGACGGTTCTATGGCTACACCTTC.

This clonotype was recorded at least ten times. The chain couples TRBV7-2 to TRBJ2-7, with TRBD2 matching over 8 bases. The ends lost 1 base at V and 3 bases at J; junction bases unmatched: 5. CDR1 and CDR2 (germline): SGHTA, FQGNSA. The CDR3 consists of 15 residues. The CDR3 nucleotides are TGTGCCAGCAGCTTAGGCCTCGGGGGGGGCTACGAGCAGTACTTC. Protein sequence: CASSLGLGGGYEQYF.

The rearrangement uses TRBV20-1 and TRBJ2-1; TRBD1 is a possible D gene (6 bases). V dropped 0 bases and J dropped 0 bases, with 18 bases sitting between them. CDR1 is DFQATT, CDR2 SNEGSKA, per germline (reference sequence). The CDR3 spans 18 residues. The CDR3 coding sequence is TGCAGTGCTAGAGATCAAAGTGTAGGACAGAGCTCCTACAATGAGCAGTTCTTC. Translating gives CSARDQSVGQSSYNEQFF.

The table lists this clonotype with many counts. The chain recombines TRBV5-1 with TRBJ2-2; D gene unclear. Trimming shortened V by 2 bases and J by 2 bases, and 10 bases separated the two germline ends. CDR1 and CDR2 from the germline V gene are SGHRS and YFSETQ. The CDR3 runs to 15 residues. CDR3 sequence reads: CASSFSDHNTGELFF. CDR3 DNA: TGCGCCAGCAGCTTTTCAGACCACAACACCGGGGAGCTGTTTTTT.

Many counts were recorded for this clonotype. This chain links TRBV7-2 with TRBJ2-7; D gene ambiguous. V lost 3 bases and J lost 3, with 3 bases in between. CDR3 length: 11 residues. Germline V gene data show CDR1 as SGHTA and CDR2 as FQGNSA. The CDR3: CASSFYYEQYF. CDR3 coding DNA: TGTGCCAGCAGCTTTTACTACGAGCAGTACTTC. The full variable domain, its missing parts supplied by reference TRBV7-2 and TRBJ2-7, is GAGVSQSPSNKVTEKGKDVELRCDPISGHTALYWYRQSLGQGLEFLIYFQGNSAPDKSGLPSDRFSAERTGGSVSTLTIQRTQQEDSAVYLCASSFYYEQYFGPGTRLTVT.

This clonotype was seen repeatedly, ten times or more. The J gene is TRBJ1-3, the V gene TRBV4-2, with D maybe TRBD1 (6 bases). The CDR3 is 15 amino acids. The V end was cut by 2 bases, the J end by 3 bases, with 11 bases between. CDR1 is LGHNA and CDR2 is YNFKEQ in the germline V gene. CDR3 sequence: CASSQQGPYGNTIYF. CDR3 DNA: TGTGCCAGCAGCCAACAGGGGCCCTATGGAAACACCATATATTTT.

In DNA form, the CDR3 reads TGCAGTGCTAGAGACGGTTGGTTCAGGGGAAGGGGCTACACCTTC. Amino acid sequence: CSARDGWFRGRGYTF. This chain joins TRBV20-1 and TRBJ1-2, with TRBD1 as a possible D gene (6 bases). Germline V gives CDR1 DFQATT, CDR2 SNEGSKA (reference sequence). The CDR3 loop spans 15 amino acids. Trimming removed 0 bases from V and 8 bases from J, with 19 bases in between.

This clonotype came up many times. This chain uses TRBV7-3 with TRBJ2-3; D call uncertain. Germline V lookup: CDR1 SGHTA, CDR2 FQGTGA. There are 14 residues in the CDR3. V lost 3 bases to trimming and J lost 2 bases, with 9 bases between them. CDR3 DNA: TGTGCCAGCAGCTTTGGCATAGTCACAGATACGCAGTATTTT. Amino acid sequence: CASSFGIVTDTQYF.

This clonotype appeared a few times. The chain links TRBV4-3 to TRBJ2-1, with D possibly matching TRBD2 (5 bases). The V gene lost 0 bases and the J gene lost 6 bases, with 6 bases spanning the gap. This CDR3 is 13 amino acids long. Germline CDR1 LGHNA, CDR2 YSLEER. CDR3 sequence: CASSQELVNEQFF. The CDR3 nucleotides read TGCGCCAGCAGCCAAGAACTAGTCAATGAGCAGTTCTTC.

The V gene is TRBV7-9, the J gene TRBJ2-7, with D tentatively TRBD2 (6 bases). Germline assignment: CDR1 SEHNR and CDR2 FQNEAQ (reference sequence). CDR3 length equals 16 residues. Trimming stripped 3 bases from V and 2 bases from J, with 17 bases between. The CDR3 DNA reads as TGTGCCAGCAGCTTGGTACTCTACGGGACTCCCTACGAGCAGTACTTC. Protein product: CASSLVLYGTPYEQYF.

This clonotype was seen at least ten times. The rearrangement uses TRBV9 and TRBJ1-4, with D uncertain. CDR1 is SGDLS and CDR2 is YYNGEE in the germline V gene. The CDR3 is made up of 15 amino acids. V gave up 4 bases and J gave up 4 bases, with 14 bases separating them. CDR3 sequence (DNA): TGTGCCAGCAGCAGAGCCGGTGATAATAATGAAAAACTGTTTTTT. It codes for CASSRAGDNNEKLFF. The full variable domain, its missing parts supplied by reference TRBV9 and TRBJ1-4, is DSGVTQTPKHLITATGQRVTLRCSPRSGDLSVYWYQQSLDQGLQFLIQYYNGEERAKGNILERFSAQQFPDLHSELNLSSLELGDSALYFCASSRAGDNNEKLFFGSGTQLSVL.

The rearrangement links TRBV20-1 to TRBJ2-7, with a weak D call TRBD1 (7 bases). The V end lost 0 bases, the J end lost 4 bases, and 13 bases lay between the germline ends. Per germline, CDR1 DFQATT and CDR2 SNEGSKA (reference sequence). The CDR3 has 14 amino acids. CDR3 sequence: CSARDLRGDYEQYV. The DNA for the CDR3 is TGCAGTGCTAGAGATCTCAGGGGGGATTACGAGCAGTACGTC.

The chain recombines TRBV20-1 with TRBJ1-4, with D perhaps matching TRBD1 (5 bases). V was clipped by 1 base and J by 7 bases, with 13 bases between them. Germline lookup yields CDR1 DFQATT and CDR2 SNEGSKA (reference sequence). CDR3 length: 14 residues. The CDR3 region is CSARGRDRLEKLFF. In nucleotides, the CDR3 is TGCAGTGCTAGAGGGAGGGACCGCCTTGAAAAACTGTTTTTT.

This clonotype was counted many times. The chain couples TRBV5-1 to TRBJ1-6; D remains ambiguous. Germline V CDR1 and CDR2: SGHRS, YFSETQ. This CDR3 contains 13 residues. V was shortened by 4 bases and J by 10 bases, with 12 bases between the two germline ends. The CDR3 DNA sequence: TGCGCCAGCAGCCTCGACTTGGGGTCACCCCTCCACTTT. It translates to CASSLDLGSPLHF.

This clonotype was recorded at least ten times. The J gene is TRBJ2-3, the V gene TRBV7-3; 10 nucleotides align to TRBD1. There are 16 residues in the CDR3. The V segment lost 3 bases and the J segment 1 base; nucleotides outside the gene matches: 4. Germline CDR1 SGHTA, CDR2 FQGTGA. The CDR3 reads CASSLTGTGGTDTQYF. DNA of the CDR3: TGTGCCAGCAGCTTGACCGGGACAGGGGGCACAGATACGCAGTATTTT.

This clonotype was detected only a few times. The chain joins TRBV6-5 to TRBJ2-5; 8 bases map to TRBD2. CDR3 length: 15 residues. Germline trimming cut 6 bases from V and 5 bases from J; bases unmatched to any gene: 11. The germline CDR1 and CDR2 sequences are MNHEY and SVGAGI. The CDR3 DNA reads TGTGCCAGCAGCCGCCTCGGGAGGGGTGGGGAGACCCAGTACTTC. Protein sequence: CASSRLGRGGETQYF.